A selection of T cell receptor beta chains follows, all from one sample in a study of blood T cell repertoires in COVID-19. Libraries were prepared by immunoSEQ multiplex PCR; TCRdb keeps only in-frame clonotypes and omits some of them. Of about 350,000 clones in the sample, 91% were seen once. Sequenced sample: peripheral blood. The receptors come from a woman aged 18-35 years who had recovered from COVID-19. Each CDR3 is given with its conserved first and last residue. The D gene is left open where the match is weak. Rows give clone size only sometimes, using once, few, many, or a class for an expanded clone.

clone_size: .
j_call: TRBJ1-1
d_call: .
v_call: TRBV29-1
cdr3_aa: CSVEILGDLNTEAFF
cdr3_nt: TGCAGCGTTGAAATTTTGGGCGATCTGAACACTGAAGCTTTCTTT

clone_size: .
j_call: TRBJ1-1
d_call: TRBD1
v_call: TRBV6-5
cdr3_aa: CASKWTGYTEAFF
cdr3_nt: TGTGCCAGCAAATGGACAGGTTACACTGAAGCTTTCTTT

clone_size: once
j_call: TRBJ1-6
d_call: TRBD1
v_call: TRBV5-4
cdr3_aa: CASSPRTGTGYNSPLHF
cdr3_nt: TGTGCCAGCAGCCCTAGGACAGGGACGGGTTATAATTCACCCCTCCACTTT

clone_size: .
j_call: TRBJ2-1
d_call: TRBD2
v_call: TRBV15
cdr3_aa: CATSRLAGGPGRSNEQFF
cdr3_nt: TGTGCCACCAGCAGACTAGCGGGAGGGCCTGGTCGCTCCAATGAGCAGTTCTTC

clone_size: few
j_call: TRBJ1-4
d_call: .
v_call: TRBV5-4
cdr3_aa: CASSDRLGEKLFF
cdr3_nt: TGTGCCAGCAGTGACAGGTTGGGGGAAAAACTGTTTTTT

clone_size: .
j_call: TRBJ1-5
d_call: TRBD1
v_call: TRBV29-1
cdr3_aa: CSVVVIGGRDQPQHF
cdr3_nt: TGCAGCGTTGTAGTAATAGGGGGCAGGGATCAGCCCCAGCATTTT

clone_size: .
j_call: TRBJ2-5
d_call: .
v_call: TRBV19
cdr3_aa: CASRRGQETQYF
cdr3_nt: TGTGCCAGTAGAAGGGGTCAAGAGACCCAGTACTTC

clone_size: .
j_call: TRBJ2-1
d_call: TRBD2
v_call: TRBV5-6
cdr3_aa: CASSFRLAGYNEQFF
cdr3_nt: TGTGCCAGCAGCTTTCGACTAGCGGGGTACAATGAGCAGTTCTTC

clone_size: .
j_call: TRBJ1-1
d_call: TRBD1
v_call: TRBV5-1
cdr3_aa: CASSFTTGTGITEAFF
cdr3_nt: TGCGCCAGCAGCTTCACCACCGGGACAGGGATCACTGAAGCTTTCTTT

clone_size: .
j_call: TRBJ1-1
d_call: TRBD1
v_call: TRBV28
cdr3_aa: CASSFPGGTEAFF
cdr3_nt: TGTGCCAGCAGTTTTCCAGGGGGCACTGAAGCTTTCTTT

clone_size: .
j_call: TRBJ1-1
d_call: .
v_call: TRBV12-3/TRBV12-4
cdr3_aa: CASYKNTEAFF
cdr3_nt: TGTGCCAGCTACAAGAACACTGAAGCTTTCTTT

clone_size: .
j_call: TRBJ1-5
d_call: TRBD1
v_call: TRBV12-3/TRBV12-4
cdr3_aa: CASSDRGPQHF
cdr3_nt: TGTGCCAGCAGTGACAGGGGACCCCAGCATTTT

clone_size: .
j_call: TRBJ1-4
d_call: .
v_call: TRBV30
cdr3_aa: CAWSNGGSEKLFF
cdr3_nt: TGTGCCTGGAGTAATGGGGGGTCTGAAAAACTGTTTTTT

clone_size: .
j_call: TRBJ2-2
d_call: TRBD2
v_call: TRBV5-1
cdr3_aa: CASSPSGSTGELFF
cdr3_nt: TGCGCCAGCAGCCCTAGCGGAAGCACCGGGGAGCTGTTTTTT

clone_size: .
j_call: TRBJ2-1
d_call: TRBD2
v_call: TRBV11-2
cdr3_aa: CASSRSGRNEQFF
cdr3_nt: TGTGCCAGCAGCCGTAGCGGGAGGAATGAGCAGTTCTTC

clone_size: .
j_call: TRBJ1-5
d_call: .
v_call: TRBV28
cdr3_aa: CASNPTGSNQHF
cdr3_nt: TGTGCCAGCAATCCCACAGGATCGAACCAGCATTTT

clone_size: once
j_call: TRBJ1-2
d_call: .
v_call: TRBV7-9
cdr3_aa: CASSHDLRGGYTF
cdr3_nt: TGTGCCAGCAGCCATGACCTCAGAGGAGGCTACACCTTC

clone_size: .
j_call: TRBJ1-2
d_call: TRBD1
v_call: TRBV14
cdr3_aa: CTLDREVCANYGYTF
cdr3_nt: TGTACGCTGGACAGGGAAGTTTGCGCTAACTATGGCTACACCTTC

clone_size: .
j_call: TRBJ2-3
d_call: .
v_call: TRBV3-1/TRBV3-2
cdr3_aa: CASSTGDTQYF
cdr3_nt: TGTGCCAGCAGTACGGGAGATACGCAGTATTTT

clone_size: .
j_call: TRBJ2-1
d_call: .
v_call: TRBV5-1
cdr3_aa: CASSLAGSSYNEQFF
cdr3_nt: TGCGCCAGCAGCTTGGCTGGGAGCTCCTACAATGAGCAGTTCTTC

clone_size: .
j_call: TRBJ1-4
d_call: TRBD1
v_call: TRBV30
cdr3_aa: CASERDRGKGATNEKLFF
cdr3_nt: TGTGCCTCGGAACGGGACAGGGGAAAAGGGGCAACTAATGAAAAACTGTTTTTT

clone_size: .
j_call: TRBJ2-1
d_call: TRBD2
v_call: TRBV19
cdr3_aa: CASSYSGSFDEQFF
cdr3_nt: TGTGCCAGTAGTTATAGCGGGAGTTTCGATGAGCAGTTCTTC

clone_size: .
j_call: TRBJ1-2
d_call: TRBD1
v_call: TRBV7-2
cdr3_aa: CASSMLGQGVGGYTF
cdr3_nt: TGTGCCAGCAGCATGCTTGGACAGGGAGTTGGGGGCTACACCTTC

clone_size: once
j_call: TRBJ1-2
d_call: .
v_call: TRBV5-4
cdr3_aa: CASSPGGGRDGYTF
cdr3_nt: TGTGCCAGCAGCCCCGGGGGGGGAAGGGATGGCTACACCTTC

clone_size: .
j_call: TRBJ2-5
d_call: .
v_call: TRBV11-3
cdr3_aa: CASSLRETQYF
cdr3_nt: TGTGCCAGCAGCTTACGTGAGACCCAGTACTTC

clone_size: .
j_call: TRBJ1-2
d_call: .
v_call: TRBV11-3
cdr3_aa: CASSSRSSEIPQRGYTF
cdr3_nt: TGTGCCAGCAGCTCCCGCTCGTCTGAGATCCCCCAGCGTGGCTACACCTTC

clone_size: .
j_call: TRBJ2-1
d_call: .
v_call: TRBV7-2
cdr3_aa: CASSPSFTSSYNEQFF
cdr3_nt: TGTGCCAGCAGCCCCTCCTTTACGAGCTCCTACAATGAGCAGTTCTTC

clone_size: .
j_call: TRBJ2-5
d_call: .
v_call: TRBV4-1
cdr3_aa: CASSRGLQETQYF
cdr3_nt: TGCGCCAGCAGCCGCGGACTACAAGAGACCCAGTACTTC

clone_size: .
j_call: TRBJ1-1
d_call: .
v_call: TRBV7-9
cdr3_aa: CASSPAETTEAFF
cdr3_nt: TGTGCCAGCAGCCCCGCGGAGACCACTGAAGCTTTCTTT

clone_size: .
j_call: TRBJ1-4
d_call: .
v_call: TRBV24-1
cdr3_aa: CATSDSGGGYEKLFF
cdr3_nt: TGTGCCACCAGTGATTCGGGCGGGGGTTATGAAAAACTGTTTTTT

clone_size: .
j_call: TRBJ1-6
d_call: TRBD1
v_call: TRBV5-6
cdr3_aa: CASSPGTGRNNSPLHF
cdr3_nt: TGTGCCAGCAGCCCTGGGACAGGGAGGAATAATTCACCCCTCCACTTT

clone_size: .
j_call: TRBJ2-2
d_call: .
v_call: TRBV9
cdr3_aa: CASSVEAFGGAITGELFF
cdr3_nt: TGTGCCAGCAGCGTAGAGGCATTTGGGGGGGCTATCACCGGGGAGCTGTTTTTT

clone_size: few
j_call: TRBJ1-6
d_call: TRBD1
v_call: TRBV3-1/TRBV3-2
cdr3_aa: CASSLTGVNSPLHF
cdr3_nt: TGTGCCAGCAGCCTAACAGGGGTCAATTCACCCCTCCACTTT

clone_size: .
j_call: TRBJ1-3
d_call: .
v_call: TRBV14
cdr3_aa: CASSPAGVGNTIYF
cdr3_nt: TGTGCCAGCAGCCCTGCAGGGGTCGGAAACACCATATATTTT

clone_size: .
j_call: TRBJ1-4
d_call: .
v_call: TRBV28
cdr3_aa: CASQAFMNNEKLFF
cdr3_nt: TGTGCCAGCCAGGCATTTATGAATAATGAAAAACTGTTTTTT

clone_size: once
j_call: TRBJ1-5
d_call: .
v_call: TRBV7-2
cdr3_aa: CASSSEVNQPQHF
cdr3_nt: TGTGCCAGCAGCTCAGAGGTCAATCAGCCCCAGCATTTT

clone_size: .
j_call: TRBJ1-1
d_call: .
v_call: TRBV6-5
cdr3_aa: CASSVHRNTEAFF
cdr3_nt: TGTGCCAGCTCAGTTCACCGGAACACTGAAGCTTTCTTT

clone_size: .
j_call: TRBJ2-6
d_call: TRBD1
v_call: TRBV19
cdr3_aa: CASSTRPGQGWSSGANVLTF
cdr3_nt: TGTGCCAGTAGTACGCGCCCGGGACAGGGCTGGAGCTCTGGGGCCAACGTCCTGACTTTC

clone_size: .
j_call: TRBJ1-2
d_call: .
v_call: TRBV7-8
cdr3_aa: CASSSRGRNYGYTF
cdr3_nt: TGTGCCAGCAGCTCTAGGGGCAGAAACTATGGCTACACCTTC